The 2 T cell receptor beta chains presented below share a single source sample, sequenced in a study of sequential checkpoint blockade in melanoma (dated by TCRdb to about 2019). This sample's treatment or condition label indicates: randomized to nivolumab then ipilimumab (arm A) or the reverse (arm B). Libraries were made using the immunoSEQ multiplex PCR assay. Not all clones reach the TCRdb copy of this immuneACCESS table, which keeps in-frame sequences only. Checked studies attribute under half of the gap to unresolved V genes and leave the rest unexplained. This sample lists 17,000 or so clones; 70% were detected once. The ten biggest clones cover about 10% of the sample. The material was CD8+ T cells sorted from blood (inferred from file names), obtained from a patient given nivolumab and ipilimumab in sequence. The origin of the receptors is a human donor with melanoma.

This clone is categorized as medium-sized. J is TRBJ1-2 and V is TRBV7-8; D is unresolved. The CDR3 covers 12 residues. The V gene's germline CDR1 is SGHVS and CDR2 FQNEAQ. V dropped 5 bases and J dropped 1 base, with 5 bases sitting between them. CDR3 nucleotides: TGTGCCAGCAGCCCCAATAACTATGGCTACACCTTC. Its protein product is CASSPNNYGYTF.

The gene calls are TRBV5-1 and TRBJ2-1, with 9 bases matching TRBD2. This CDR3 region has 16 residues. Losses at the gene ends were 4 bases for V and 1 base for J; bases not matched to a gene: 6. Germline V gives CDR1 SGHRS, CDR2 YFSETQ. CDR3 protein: CASSEEAGGSYNEQFF. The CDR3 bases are TGCGCCAGCAGCGAAGAAGCGGGGGGTTCCTACAATGAGCAGTTCTTC.